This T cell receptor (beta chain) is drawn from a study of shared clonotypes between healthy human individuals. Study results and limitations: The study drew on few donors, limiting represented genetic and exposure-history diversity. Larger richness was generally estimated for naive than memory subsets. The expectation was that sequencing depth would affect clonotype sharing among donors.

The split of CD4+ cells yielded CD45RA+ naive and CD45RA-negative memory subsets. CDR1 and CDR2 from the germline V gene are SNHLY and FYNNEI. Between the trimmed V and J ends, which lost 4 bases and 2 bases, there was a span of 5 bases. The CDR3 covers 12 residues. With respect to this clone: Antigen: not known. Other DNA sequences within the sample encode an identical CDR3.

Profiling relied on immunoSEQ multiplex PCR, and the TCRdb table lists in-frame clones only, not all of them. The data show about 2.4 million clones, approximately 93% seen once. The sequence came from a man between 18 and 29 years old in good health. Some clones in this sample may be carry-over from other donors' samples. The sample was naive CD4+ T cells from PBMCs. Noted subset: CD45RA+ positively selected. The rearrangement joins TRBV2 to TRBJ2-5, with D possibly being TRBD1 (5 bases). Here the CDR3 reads CASSGQQETQYF. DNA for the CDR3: TGTGCCAGCAGTGGACAGCAAGAGACCCAGTACTTC.